This is a list of T cell receptor beta chains from one sample in a study of CD8 T cells in Susac syndrome. TCRdb recomputed calls from the immunoSEQ multiplex PCR reads with MiXCR, one row per CDR3 protein. Seen here are about 150,000 distinct CDR3 sequences, approximately 93% observed once, and the top ten hold around 0.21%. Sequencing used CD8+ T cells from PBMCs. These receptors all stem from a human donor with multiple sclerosis. Both conserved end residues are part of each CDR3. Fields, in order: clone size, V gene, J gene, D gene, CDR3 DNA, CDR3 protein. A D gene is named only where the DNA matches it firmly. The size of a clone is reported for some rows only, either as once, few or many, or as a class for expanded clones.

clone_size: -; v_call: TRBV15; j_call: TRBJ1-5; d_call: -; cdr3_nt: TGTGCCACCAGCCCGGGGGCTCAGCCCCAGCATTTT; cdr3_aa: CATSPGAQPQHF
clone_size: -; v_call: TRBV27; j_call: TRBJ2-1; d_call: -; cdr3_nt: TGTGCCAGCGGACGGACTGGCAATGAGCAGTTCTTC; cdr3_aa: CASGRTGNEQFF
clone_size: -; v_call: TRBV9; j_call: TRBJ2-7; d_call: -; cdr3_nt: TGTGCCAGCAGCGTAGATGGGGTCCCCTACGAGCAGTACTTC; cdr3_aa: CASSVDGVPYEQYF
clone_size: -; v_call: TRBV7-8; j_call: TRBJ2-2; d_call: TRBD1; cdr3_nt: TGTGCCAGCAGCTTGAGAGGGGGCGGCGGGGAGCTGTTTTTT; cdr3_aa: CASSLRGGGGELFF
clone_size: -; v_call: TRBV29-1; j_call: TRBJ2-7; d_call: -; cdr3_nt: TGCAGCGTTCGGGTATATCCGGACGAGCAGTACTTC; cdr3_aa: CSVRVYPDEQYF
clone_size: few; v_call: TRBV29-1; j_call: TRBJ2-7; d_call: -; cdr3_nt: TGCAGCTTTTGTGGCACACGGCGCTACGAGCAGTACTTC; cdr3_aa: CSFCGTRRYEQYF
clone_size: -; v_call: TRBV12-3/TRBV12-4; j_call: TRBJ1-2; d_call: -; cdr3_nt: -; cdr3_aa: CASSWGQGATF
clone_size: -; v_call: TRBV7-2; j_call: TRBJ1-1; d_call: TRBD1; cdr3_nt: TGTGCCAGCAGCCCGGACAGGGATGGCACTGAAGCTTTCTTT; cdr3_aa: CASSPDRDGTEAFF
clone_size: -; v_call: TRBV5-1; j_call: TRBJ1-6; d_call: -; cdr3_nt: TGCGCCAGCAGCTTGGAGGCGGCGACAAATTCACCCCTCCACTTT; cdr3_aa: CASSLEAATNSPLHF
clone_size: -; v_call: TRBV4-1; j_call: TRBJ2-1; d_call: TRBD1; cdr3_nt: TGCGCCAGCAGCCAGGGACAGGGCGAAGGGTATGAGCAGTTCTTC; cdr3_aa: CASSQGQGEGYEQFF
clone_size: -; v_call: TRBV4-1; j_call: TRBJ1-1; d_call: TRBD1; cdr3_nt: TGCGCCAGCAGCCAAGTTTATGGGACAGGACATATGGCTTTCTTT; cdr3_aa: CASSQVYGTGHMAFF
clone_size: -; v_call: TRBV15; j_call: TRBJ1-1; d_call: -; cdr3_nt: TGTGCCACCAGCAAAGGGTCAACGAACACTGAAGCTTTCTTT; cdr3_aa: CATSKGSTNTEAFF
clone_size: -; v_call: TRBV28; j_call: TRBJ2-7; d_call: -; cdr3_nt: TGTGCCAGCAGTTTCACGGCCCTCGGGTACGAGCAGTACTTC; cdr3_aa: CASSFTALGYEQYF
clone_size: -; v_call: TRBV4-1; j_call: TRBJ2-7; d_call: TRBD1; cdr3_nt: TGCGCCAGCAGCCAGGTCATCGGACAGGGGGCTGGATACGAGCAGTACTTC; cdr3_aa: CASSQVIGQGAGYEQYF
clone_size: -; v_call: TRBV28; j_call: TRBJ1-5; d_call: -; cdr3_nt: TGTGCCAGCAGGGGGGTCGGAGTGGCTCAGCCCCAGCATTTT; cdr3_aa: CASRGVGVAQPQHF
clone_size: -; v_call: TRBV5-1; j_call: TRBJ2-7; d_call: -; cdr3_nt: TGCGCCAGCAGCTTTTCAGGGGCGGTCTACGAGCAGTACTTC; cdr3_aa: CASSFSGAVYEQYF